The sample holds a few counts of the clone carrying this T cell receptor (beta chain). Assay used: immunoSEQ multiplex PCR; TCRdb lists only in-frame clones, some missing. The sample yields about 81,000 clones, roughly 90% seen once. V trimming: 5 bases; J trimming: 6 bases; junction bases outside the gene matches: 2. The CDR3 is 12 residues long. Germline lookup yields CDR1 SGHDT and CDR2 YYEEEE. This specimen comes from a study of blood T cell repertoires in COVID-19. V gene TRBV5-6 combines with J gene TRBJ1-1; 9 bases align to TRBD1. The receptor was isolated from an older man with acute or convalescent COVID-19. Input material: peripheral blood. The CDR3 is CASRDRGAEAFF. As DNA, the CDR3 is TGTGCCAGCAGGGACAGGGGCGCTGAAGCTTTCTTT.